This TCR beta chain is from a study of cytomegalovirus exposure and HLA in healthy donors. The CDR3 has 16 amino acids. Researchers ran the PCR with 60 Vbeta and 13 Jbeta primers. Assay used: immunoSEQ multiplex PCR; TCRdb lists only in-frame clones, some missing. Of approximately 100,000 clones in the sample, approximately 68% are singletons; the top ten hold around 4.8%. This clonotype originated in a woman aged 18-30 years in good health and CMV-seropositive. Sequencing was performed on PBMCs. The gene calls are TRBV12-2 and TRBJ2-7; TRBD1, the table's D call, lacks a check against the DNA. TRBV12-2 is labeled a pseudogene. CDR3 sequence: CASRCKTAIGPYEQYF. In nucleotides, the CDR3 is TGTGCAAGTCGCTGCAAGACAGCGATAGGCCCCTACGAGCAGTACTTC.